The present entry profiles one TCR beta chain with its context. Its antigen is currently unknown. The CDR3 runs to 12 residues. Trimming pared 0 bases from V and 9 bases from J, leaving 11 bases between. The germline V gene encodes CDR1 SQVTM and CDR2 ANQGSEA. The data stem from a study of healthy donors' naive CD4 and CD8 T cells. A linear amplification protocol produced the TCR libraries from about 0.45 ug of total RNA. TCRdb ran MiXCR on the reads and lists one entry per CDR3 protein. This sample has around 200,000 distinct CDR3 sequences; under 85% occur once, and the top ten carry roughly 2.4%. Naive CD4+ cells were sorted as CD4+CD8-CD45RO-CD45RA+; naive CD8+ as CD8+CD4-CD45RA+CD27bright. General study results and limits: Negatively charged CDR3s marked CD8+ lineage; positively charged CDR3s marked CD4+ lineage. Roughly an eighth of CD4/CD8 propensity variance appeared explained by V, J and CDR3 charge. Most V and J genes were reportedly biased between naive CD4+ and CD8+ cells.

This chain uses TRBV29-1 with TRBJ1-2, with no clear D. The receptor's source is a pool of human donors in good health; the sample pools cells from several healthy donors. Material for sequencing was naive CD4+ and CD8+ T cells sorted from blood, pooled from several donors. CDR3 protein: CSVEEGSYSYTF. CDR3 in DNA: TGCAGCGTTGAAGAGGGGTCATACAGCTACACCTTC.